The following is a TCR beta chain sequence with its context. This clone showed up just once. Its antigen specificity is not known. Base qualities are not provided; no much larger clone lies one nucleotide away. These data come from a study of T cell responses to AZD1222 COVID-19 vaccine (dated by TCRdb to the early 2020s). Background for the entire study: TCR sequencing was performed for approximately 240 trial participants, of whom about 200 were given two doses of AZD1222 and some 26 were given two doses of MenACWY control vaccine. Trial participants were enrolled into age subgroups of 18-55, 56-69 and 70-plus years, which contained about 160, 30 and 59 TCR-sequenced participants, respectively.

CDR1 is given as MGHRA and CDR2 as YSYEKL, both from the germline V gene. From its cysteine to its phenylalanine, the CDR3 spans 14 amino acids. CDR3 DNA is the only sequence kept; it has 42 bases, read in frame from the first base. A distance of 11 bases separates the germline ends of V and J, which lose 1 base and 7 bases respectively. What the study reported, not specific to this receptor: Conclusions about previously exposed vaccinees are limited, since just five or six AZD1222 recipients were seropositive for SARS-CoV-2 at baseline. Nearly half of unique spike-specific TCRs reportedly recognized epitopes outside regions mutated in the B.1.351 and B.1.1.7 variants. The 56-69-year group was small, and its depth increase did not reach significance, likely because of low power. The whole spike protein was spanned by vaccine-associated CD4 TCRs, and dominant responses were seen in regions 160-218 and 743-854. Because no day 14 peak-response samples were available, repertoires were characterized only after the peak T cell response. Participants were mostly white British, with more females than males. The authors suggested clonal diversity may have been underestimated. After two AZD1222 doses, both the breadth and the depth of spike-specific TCRs were significantly higher than at day 0 and than in MenACWY recipients.

The CDR3 regions of human TCRbeta chains were analyzed by immunosequencing. The source study handled its data this way. Repertoire TCRs were matched against a reference library of SARS-CoV-2-specific TCRs generated with the MIRA antigen-specificity platform. Breadth meant the fraction of unique TCRs that were SARS-CoV-2-associated, whereas depth meant the fraction of total T cells that were SARS-CoV-2-associated. Using the MIRA data, each spike-specific TCR was assigned both to the spike region to which the TCR was reactive and to a CD4 or CD8 class. Log10-transformed breadth and depth values were compared by one-way ANOVA with Sidak's multiple comparisons tests. Not all clones reach the TCRdb copy of this immuneACCESS table, which keeps in-frame sequences only. Checked studies attribute under half of the gap to unresolved V genes and leave the rest unexplained. Clonal size and the V and J genes are those of that table, whereas D and trimming came from the DNA. This sample has fewer than 120,000 clones in its table, and 92% of those were observed once. The ten largest clones capture more than 2% of the sample.

The label giving this sample's time point can be read as: about 28 days (+/-7) after the second vaccine dose. AZD1222 recipients with second doses at about 4 weeks or about 12 weeks were pooled, because spike-specific TCR depth and breadth did not differ between schedules. Vaccinee samples were obtained from the UK trials COV001 and COV002, which included a single-blind randomized controlled phase 2/3 trial of AZD1222 (ChAdOx1 nCoV-19) in healthy adults. For TCRbeta chain sequencing, PBMC samples from trial participants were taken at day 0 and at day 28 after the second dose. This receptor was taken from an adult who received the AZD1222 COVID-19 vaccine. This sequence uses TRBV4-1 and TRBJ2-1; the D gene is unclear. The source was peripheral blood, collected 28 days after the second AZD1222 dose. The DNA reads as follows: TGCGCCAGCAGCCAAGTTACGGGCGCTAATGAGCAGTTCTTC. It translates as CASSQVTGANEQFF.